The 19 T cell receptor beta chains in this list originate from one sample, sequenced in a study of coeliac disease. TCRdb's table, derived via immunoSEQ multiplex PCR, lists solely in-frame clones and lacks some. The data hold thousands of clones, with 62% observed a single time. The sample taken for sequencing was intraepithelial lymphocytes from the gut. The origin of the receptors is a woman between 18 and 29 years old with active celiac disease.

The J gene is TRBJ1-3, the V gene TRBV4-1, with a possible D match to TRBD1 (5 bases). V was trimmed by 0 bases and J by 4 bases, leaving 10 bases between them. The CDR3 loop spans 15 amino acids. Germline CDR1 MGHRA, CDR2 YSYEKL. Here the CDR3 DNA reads TGCGCCAGCAGCCAAGAGCGCAGGGCCGGAAACACCATATATTTT. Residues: CASSQERRAGNTIYF.

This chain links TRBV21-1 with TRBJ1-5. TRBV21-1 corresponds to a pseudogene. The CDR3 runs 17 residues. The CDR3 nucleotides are TGTGCCAGCAGTGATAGGTTAGCTACATGGCATCATCAGCCCCAGCATTTT. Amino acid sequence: CASSDRLATWHHQPQHF.

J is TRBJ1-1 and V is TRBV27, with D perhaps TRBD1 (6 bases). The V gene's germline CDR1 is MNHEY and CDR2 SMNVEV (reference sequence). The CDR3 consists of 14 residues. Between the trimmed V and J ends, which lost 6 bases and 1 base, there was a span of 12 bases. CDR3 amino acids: CASRPQGRNTEAFF. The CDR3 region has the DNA TGTGCCAGCAGACCTCAGGGGAGGAACACTGAAGCTTTCTTT.

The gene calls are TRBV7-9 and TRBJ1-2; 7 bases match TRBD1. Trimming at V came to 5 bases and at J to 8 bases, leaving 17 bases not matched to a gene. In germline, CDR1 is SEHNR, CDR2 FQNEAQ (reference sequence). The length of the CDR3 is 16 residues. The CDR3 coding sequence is TGTGCCAGCAGCCCACCCCGGGACAGATCGAAGTGGGGCTACACCTTC. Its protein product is CASSPPRDRSKWGYTF.

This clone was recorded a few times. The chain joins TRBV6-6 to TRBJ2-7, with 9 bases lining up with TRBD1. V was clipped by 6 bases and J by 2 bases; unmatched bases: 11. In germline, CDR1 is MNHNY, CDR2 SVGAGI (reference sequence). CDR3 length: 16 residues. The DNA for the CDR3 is TGTGCCAGCAGACAGGGGGCCTCCTTGGGGCCCTACGAGCAGTACTTC. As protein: CASRQGASLGPYEQYF.

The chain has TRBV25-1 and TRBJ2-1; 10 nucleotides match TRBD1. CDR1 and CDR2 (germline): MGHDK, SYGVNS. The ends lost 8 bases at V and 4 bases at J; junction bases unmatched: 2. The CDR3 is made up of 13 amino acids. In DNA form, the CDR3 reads TGTGCCAGCCGACAGGGGGCTTACAATGAGCAGTTCTTC. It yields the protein CASRQGAYNEQFF.

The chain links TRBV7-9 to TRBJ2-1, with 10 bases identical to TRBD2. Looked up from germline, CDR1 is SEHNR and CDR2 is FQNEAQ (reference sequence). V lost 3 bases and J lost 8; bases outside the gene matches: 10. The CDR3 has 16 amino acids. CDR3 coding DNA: TGTGCCAGCAGCTTCTGGGCTAGCGGGAGTGTATATGAGCAGTTCTTC. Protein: CASSFWASGSVYEQFF.

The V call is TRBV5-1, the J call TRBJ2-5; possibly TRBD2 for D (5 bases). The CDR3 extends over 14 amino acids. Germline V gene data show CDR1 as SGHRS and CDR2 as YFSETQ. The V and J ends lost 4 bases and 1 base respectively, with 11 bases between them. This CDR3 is CASSPGYIQETQYF. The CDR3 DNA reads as TGCGCCAGCAGCCCGGGATATATCCAAGAGACCCAGTACTTC.

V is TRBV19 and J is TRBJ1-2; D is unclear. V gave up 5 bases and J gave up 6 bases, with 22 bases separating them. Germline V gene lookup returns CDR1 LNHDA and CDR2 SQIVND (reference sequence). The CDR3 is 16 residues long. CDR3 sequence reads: CASSEKKGSFSDGYTF. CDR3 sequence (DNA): TGTGCCAGTAGTGAAAAGAAAGGGAGTTTTTCCGATGGCTACACCTTC.

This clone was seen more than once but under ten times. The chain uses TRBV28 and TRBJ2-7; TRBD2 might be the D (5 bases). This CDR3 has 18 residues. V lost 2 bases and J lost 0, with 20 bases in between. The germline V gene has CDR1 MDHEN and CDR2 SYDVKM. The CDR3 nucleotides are TGTGCCAGCAGTTTACGACCCTCCGTCTGGCTAGCCTCCTACGAGCAGTACTTC. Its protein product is CASSLRPSVWLASYEQYF.

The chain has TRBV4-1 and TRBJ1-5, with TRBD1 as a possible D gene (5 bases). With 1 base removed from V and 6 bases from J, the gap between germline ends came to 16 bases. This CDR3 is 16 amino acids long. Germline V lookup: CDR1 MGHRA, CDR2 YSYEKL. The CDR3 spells CASSQVLLPGGQPQHF. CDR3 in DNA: TGCGCCAGCAGCCAAGTCTTATTACCCGGGGGTCAGCCCCAGCATTTT.

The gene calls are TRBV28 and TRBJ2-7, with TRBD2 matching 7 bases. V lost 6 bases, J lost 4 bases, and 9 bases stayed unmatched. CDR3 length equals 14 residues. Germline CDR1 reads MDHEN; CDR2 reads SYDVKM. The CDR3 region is CASRPGLQIYEQYF. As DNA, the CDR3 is TGTGCCAGCAGACCGGGACTACAAATTTACGAGCAGTACTTC.

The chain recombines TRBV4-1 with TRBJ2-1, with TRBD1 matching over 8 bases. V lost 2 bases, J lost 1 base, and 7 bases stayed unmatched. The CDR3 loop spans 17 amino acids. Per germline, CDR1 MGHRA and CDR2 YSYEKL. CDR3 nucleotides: TGCGCCAGCAGCCAACTTAAAAGGACAGGGTCCTACAATGAGCAGTTCTTC. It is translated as CASSQLKRTGSYNEQFF.

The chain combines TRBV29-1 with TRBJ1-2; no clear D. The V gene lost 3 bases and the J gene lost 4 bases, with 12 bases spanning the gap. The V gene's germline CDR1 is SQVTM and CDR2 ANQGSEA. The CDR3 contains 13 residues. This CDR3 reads CSVDPSDGYGYTF. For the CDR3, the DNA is TGCAGCGTTGACCCTAGTGATGGCTATGGCTACACCTTC.

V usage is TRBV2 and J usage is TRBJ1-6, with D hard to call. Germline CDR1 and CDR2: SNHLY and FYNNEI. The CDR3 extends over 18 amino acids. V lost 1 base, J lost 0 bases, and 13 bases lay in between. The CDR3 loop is CASSEEADHSSYNSPLHF. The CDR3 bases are TGTGCCAGCAGTGAAGAAGCGGACCATAGCTCCTATAATTCACCCCTCCACTTT.

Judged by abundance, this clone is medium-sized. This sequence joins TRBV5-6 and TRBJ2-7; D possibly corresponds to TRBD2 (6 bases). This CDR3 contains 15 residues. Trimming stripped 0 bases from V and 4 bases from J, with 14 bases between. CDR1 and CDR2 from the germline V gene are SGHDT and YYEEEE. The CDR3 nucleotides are TGTGCCAGCAGCTTGGCCGCCGGGAGATATTACGAGCAGTACTTC. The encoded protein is CASSLAAGRYYEQYF.

The CDR3 DNA follows: TGTGCCACAGGATCGGACTGGAACTCCTACAATGAGCAGTTCTTC. It translates to CATGSDWNSYNEQFF. The V and J genes are TRBV15 and TRBJ2-1; a weak D match, TRBD2 (5 bases). Germline CDR1 reads LNHNV; CDR2 reads YYDKDF (reference sequence). The CDR3 is made up of 15 amino acids. V was shortened by 9 bases and J by 0 bases, with 15 bases between the two germline ends.

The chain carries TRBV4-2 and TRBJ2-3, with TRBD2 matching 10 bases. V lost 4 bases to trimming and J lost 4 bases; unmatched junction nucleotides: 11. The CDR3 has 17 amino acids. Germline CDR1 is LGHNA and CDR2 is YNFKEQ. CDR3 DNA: TGTGCCAGCAGCCCGTATAGCGGGAGGCGGGAGGCAGATACGCAGTATTTT. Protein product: CASSPYSGRREADTQYF.

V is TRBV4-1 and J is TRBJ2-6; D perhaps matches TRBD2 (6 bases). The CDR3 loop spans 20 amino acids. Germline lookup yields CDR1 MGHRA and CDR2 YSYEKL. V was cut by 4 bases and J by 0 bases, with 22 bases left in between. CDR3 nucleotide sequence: TGCGCCAGCAGCCCCACGGGGTCAGGAGGGCTTAGCTCTGGGGCCAACGTCCTGACTTTC. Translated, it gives CASSPTGSGGLSSGANVLTF.